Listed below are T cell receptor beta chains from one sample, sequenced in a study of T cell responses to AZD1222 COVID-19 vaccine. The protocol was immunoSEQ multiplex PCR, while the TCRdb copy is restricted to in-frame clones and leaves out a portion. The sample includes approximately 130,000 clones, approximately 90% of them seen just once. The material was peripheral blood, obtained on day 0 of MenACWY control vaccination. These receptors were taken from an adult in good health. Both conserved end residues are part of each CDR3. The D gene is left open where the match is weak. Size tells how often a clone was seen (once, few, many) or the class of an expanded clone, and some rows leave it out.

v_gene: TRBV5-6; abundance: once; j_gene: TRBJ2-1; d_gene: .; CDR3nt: TGTGCCAGCAGCTTGTTGGGAGGAACCTACAATGAGCAGTTCTTC; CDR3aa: CASSLLGGTYNEQFF
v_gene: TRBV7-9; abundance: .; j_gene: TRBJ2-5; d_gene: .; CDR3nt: TGTGCCAGCAGCAAAGCCGTCCGTGATGAGACCCAGTACTTC; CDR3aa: CASSKAVRDETQYF
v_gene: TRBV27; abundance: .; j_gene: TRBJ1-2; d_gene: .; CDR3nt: TGTGCCAGCAGGTCCCAACAGAGCTATGGCTACACCTTC; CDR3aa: CASRSQQSYGYTF
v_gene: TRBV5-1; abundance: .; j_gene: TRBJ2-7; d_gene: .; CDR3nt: TGCGCCAGCAGCTTACGGGTTACCTACGAGCAGTACTTC; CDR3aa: CASSLRVTYEQYF
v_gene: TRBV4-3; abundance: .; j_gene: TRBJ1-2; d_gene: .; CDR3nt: TGCGCCAGCAGCCAATTTAGGGAGACCTATGGCTACACCTTC; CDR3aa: CASSQFRETYGYTF
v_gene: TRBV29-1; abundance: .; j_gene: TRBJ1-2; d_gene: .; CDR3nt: TGCAGCGTTGAGGACCCTCAAACAGCGGTCACCTTC; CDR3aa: CSVEDPQTAVTF
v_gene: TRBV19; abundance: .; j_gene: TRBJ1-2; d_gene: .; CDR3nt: TGTGCCAGTAGTATAGAAGGAGGAATGGGCTACACCTTC; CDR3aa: CASSIEGGMGYTF
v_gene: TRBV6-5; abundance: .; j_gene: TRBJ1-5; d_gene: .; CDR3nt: TGTGCCAGCAGTTACTCTAGACCTGCAGACAATCAGCCCCAGCATTTT; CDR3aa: CASSYSRPADNQPQHF
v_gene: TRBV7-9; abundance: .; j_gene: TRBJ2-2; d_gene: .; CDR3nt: TGTGCCAGCAGCAATCCGGCGGGAAAAACCGGGGAGCTGTTTTTT; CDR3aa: CASSNPAGKTGELFF
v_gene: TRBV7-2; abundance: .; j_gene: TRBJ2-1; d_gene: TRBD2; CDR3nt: TGTGCCAGCAGACCTAGCGGGAGCCTCAGTGAGCAGTTCTTC; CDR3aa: CASRPSGSLSEQFF
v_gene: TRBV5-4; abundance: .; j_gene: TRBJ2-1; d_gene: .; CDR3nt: TGTGCCAGCAGCTTGTCGCCAGGGGCCTATGAGCAGTTCTTC; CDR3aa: CASSLSPGAYEQFF
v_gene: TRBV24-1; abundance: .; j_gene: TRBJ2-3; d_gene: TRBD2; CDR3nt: TGTGCCACCAGTGACCCAGGGACTAGTACGCAGTATTTT; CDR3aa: CATSDPGTSTQYF
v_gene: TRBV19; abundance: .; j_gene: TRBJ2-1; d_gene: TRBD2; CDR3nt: TGTGCCAGTAGTATGGGACTAGCGGGCTCCTACAATGAGCAGTTCTTC; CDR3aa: CASSMGLAGSYNEQFF
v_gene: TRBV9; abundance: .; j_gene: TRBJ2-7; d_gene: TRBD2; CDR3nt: TGTGCCAGCAGCGTAGGAAGCGGGGGCTCCTACGAGCAGTACTTC; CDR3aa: CASSVGSGGSYEQYF
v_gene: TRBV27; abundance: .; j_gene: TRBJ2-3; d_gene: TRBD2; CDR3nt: TGTGCCAGCAGTCTCAACGGACTAGCGGGAGTTTCAGATACGCAGTATTTT; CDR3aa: CASSLNGLAGVSDTQYF
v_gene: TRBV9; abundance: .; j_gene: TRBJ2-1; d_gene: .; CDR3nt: TGTGCCAGCAGCGTCGGGGAGGACAATGAGCAGTTCTTC; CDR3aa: CASSVGEDNEQFF
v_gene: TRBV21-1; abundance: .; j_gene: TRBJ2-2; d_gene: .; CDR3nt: TGTGCCAGCAGCAAAGACAGCGGCAGGGGAGCAAGTTTGAACACCGGGGAGCTGTTTTTT; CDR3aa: CASSKDSGRGASLNTGELFF
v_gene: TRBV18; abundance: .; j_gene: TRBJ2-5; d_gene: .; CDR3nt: TGTGCCAGCTCACCCTCCGGAGGGGGGGAGACCCAGTACTTC; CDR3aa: CASSPSGGGETQYF
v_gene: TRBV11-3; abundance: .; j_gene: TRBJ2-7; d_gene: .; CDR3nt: TGTGCCAGCAGCTTTTCCGGGACCTCCTACGAGCAGTACTTC; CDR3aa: CASSFSGTSYEQYF
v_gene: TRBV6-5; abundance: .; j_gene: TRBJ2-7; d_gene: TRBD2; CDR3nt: TGTGCCAGCAGCCTCAAGCGGGAGGCCGCCTACGAGCAGTACTTC; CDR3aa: CASSLKREAAYEQYF
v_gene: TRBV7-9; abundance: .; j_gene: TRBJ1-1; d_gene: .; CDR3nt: TGTGCCAGCAGCAAAGAGGGCGGCACTGAAGCTTTCTTT; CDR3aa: CASSKEGGTEAFF
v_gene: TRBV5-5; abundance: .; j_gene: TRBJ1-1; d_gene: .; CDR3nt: TGTGCCAGCAGCCTCCCCGGTGGCACTGAAGCTTTCTTT; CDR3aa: CASSLPGGTEAFF
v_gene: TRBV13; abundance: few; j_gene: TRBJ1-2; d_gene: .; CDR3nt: TGTGCCAGCAGCTGGCAAGGAGCTTCATCTAACTATGGCTACACCTTC; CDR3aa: CASSWQGASSNYGYTF
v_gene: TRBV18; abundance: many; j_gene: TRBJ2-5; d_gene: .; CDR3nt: TGTGCCAGCTCTCTTTACGGGGGAGTTGTGGTGACCCAGTACTTC; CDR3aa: CASSLYGGVVVTQYF
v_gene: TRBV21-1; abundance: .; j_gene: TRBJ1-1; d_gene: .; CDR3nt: TGTGCCAGCAGCTGTCGGACAGGGGGTTTCTTGAACACTGAAGCTTTCTTT; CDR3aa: CASSCRTGGFLNTEAFF
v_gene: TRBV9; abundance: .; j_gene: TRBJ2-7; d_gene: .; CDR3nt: TGTGCCAGCAGCTCTACCTCGGACGGAGGGTACGAGCAGTACTTC; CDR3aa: CASSSTSDGGYEQYF
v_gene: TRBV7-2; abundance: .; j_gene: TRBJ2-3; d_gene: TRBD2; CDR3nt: TGTGCCAGCAGCTTTTTTAGCGGGAGCACAGATACGCAGTATTTT; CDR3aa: CASSFFSGSTDTQYF
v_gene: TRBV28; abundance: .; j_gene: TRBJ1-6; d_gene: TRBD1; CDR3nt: TGTGCCAGCAGTTCCGGACAGGGGTCACCCCTCCACTTT; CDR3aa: CASSSGQGSPLHF
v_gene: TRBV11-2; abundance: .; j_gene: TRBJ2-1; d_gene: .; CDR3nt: TGTGCCAGCAGCTTAGAACTTTCAACTGGATCCTACAATGAGCAGTTCTTC; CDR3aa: CASSLELSTGSYNEQFF
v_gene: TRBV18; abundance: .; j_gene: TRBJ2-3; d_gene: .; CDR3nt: TGTGCCAGCTCACCAACCAGGGCTAGCACAGATACGCAGTATTTT; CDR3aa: CASSPTRASTDTQYF
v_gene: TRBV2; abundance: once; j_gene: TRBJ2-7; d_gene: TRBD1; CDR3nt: TGTGCCAGCAGAGGGGACAGGCCCTACGAGCAGTACTTC; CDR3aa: CASRGDRPYEQYF
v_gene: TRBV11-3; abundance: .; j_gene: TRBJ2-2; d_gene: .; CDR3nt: TGTGCCAGCAACCTGGGGAACACCGGGGAGCTGTTTTTT; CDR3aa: CASNLGNTGELFF
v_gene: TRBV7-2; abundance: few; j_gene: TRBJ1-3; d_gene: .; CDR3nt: TGTGCCAGCAGCTTAGGAGGGACTCTATTTGGAAACACCATATATTTT; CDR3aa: CASSLGGTLFGNTIYF
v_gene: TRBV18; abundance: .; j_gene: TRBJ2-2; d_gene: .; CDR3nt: TGTGCCAGCTCACCGTTCACGGGAGACACCGGGGAGCTGTTTTTT; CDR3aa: CASSPFTGDTGELFF
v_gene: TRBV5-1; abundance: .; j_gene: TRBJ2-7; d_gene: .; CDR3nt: TGCGCCAGCAGCTCCACGGGACTCCCCTACGAGCAGTACTTC; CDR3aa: CASSSTGLPYEQYF
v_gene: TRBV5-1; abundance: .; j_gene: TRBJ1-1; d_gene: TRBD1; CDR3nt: TGCGCCAGCAGCTTAGGGGGCGTCTACACTGAAGCTTTCTTT; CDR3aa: CASSLGGVYTEAFF
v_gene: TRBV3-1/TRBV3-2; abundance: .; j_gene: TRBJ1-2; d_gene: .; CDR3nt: TGTGCCAGCAGCCAAACAGAGTATGGCTACACCTTC; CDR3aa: CASSQTEYGYTF
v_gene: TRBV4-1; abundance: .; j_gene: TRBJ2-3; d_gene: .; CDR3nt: TGCGCCAGCAGCTCCCACACAGATACGCAGTATTTT; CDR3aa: CASSSHTDTQYF
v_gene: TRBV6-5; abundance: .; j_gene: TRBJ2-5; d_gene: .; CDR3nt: TGTGCCAGCAGTTATGATGGGGGAAAAGAGACCCAGTACTTC; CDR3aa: CASSYDGGKETQYF
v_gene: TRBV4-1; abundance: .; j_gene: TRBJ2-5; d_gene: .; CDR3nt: TGCGCCAGCAGCCAAGGGAGAGGAGAAGAGACCCAGTACTTC; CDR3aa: CASSQGRGEETQYF
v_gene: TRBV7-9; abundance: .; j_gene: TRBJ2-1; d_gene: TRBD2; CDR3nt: TGTGCCAGCAGTCGCACCGGGACTACCTTGATCGATGAGCAGTTCTTC; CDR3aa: CASSRTGTTLIDEQFF
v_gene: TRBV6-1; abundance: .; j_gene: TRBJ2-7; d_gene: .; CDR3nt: TGTGCCAGCAGTGAGGCGCCAGGGGAAAACTACGAGCAGTACTTC; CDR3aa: CASSEAPGENYEQYF
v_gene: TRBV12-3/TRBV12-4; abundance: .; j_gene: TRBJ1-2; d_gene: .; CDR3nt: TGTGCCAGCAGTTTAGGTGGGGGCTCTGGCTACACCTTC; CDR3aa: CASSLGGGSGYTF
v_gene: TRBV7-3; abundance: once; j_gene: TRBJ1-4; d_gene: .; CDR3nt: TGTGCCAGCAGCTCAGTGGGGTATAGAGAAAAACTGTTTTTT; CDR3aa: CASSSVGYREKLFF
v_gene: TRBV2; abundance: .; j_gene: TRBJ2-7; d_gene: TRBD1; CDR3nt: TGTGCCAGCAGACCCGACAGGGGACGCTACGAGCAGTACTTC; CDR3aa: CASRPDRGRYEQYF
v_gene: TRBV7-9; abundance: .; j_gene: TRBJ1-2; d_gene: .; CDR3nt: TGTGCCAGCAGCGCTGGTCCCGACTGGGGCTACACCTTC; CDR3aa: CASSAGPDWGYTF
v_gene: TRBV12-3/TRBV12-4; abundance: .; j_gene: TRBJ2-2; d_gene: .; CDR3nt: TGTGCCAGCAGTTTAGATGGATCCGGGGAGCTGTTTTTT; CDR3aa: CASSLDGSGELFF
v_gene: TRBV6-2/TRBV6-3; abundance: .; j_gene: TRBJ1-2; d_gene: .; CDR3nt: TGTGCCAGCAGTTTCTCCACCGGCAATGGCTACACCTTC; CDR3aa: CASSFSTGNGYTF
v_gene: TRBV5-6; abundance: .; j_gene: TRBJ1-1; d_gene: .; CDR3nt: TGTGCCAGCAGCTTGGCAGGAGGGGCTGAAGCTTTCTTT; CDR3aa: CASSLAGGAEAFF
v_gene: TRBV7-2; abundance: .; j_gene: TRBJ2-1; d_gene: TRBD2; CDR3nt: TGTGCCAGCACCCCCGGGATAGCGGGAAGATACAATGAGCAGTTCTTC; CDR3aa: CASTPGIAGRYNEQFF
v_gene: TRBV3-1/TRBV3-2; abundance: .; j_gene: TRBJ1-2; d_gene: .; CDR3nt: TGTGCCAGCAGCCCCCGAGGGGACTATGGCTACACCTTC; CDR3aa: CASSPRGDYGYTF